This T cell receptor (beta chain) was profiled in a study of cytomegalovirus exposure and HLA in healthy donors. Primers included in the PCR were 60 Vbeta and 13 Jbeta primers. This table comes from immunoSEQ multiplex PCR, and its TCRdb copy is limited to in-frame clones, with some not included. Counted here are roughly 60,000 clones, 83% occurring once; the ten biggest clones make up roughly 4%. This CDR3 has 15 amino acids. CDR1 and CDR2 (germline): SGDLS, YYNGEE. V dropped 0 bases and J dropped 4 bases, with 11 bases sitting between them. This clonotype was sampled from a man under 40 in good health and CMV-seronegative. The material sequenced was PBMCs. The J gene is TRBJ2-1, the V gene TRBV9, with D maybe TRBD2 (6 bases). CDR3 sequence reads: CASSVVLAGYNEQFF. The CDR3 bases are TGTGCCAGCAGCGTAGTACTAGCAGGGTACAATGAGCAGTTCTTC.